What follows are 5 T cell receptor beta chains derived from one specimen sequenced in a study of shared clonotypes between healthy human individuals. The table came from immunoSEQ multiplex PCR; TCRdb's copy has only in-frame clones and leaves some out. This repertoire shows some 2.1 million clones, 90% to 95% found once; its top ten account for 0.1% to 0.15%. Material: naive CD4+ T cells sorted from blood. This sample's subset: CD45RA+ positively selected. The receptors shown here come from a man aged 18-30 years in good health.

The chain links TRBV5-1 to TRBJ1-5; D remains unclear. Trimming cost V 4 bases and J 3 bases, with 8 bases left between them. The CDR3 sequence is 13 residues long. Germline CDR1 and CDR2: SGHRS and YFSETQ. CDR3 protein: CASSHGPNQPQHF. CDR3 DNA: TGCGCCAGCAGCCACGGGCCCAATCAGCCCCAGCATTTT.

This chain joins TRBV7-3 and TRBJ2-1; D could derive from TRBD1 or TRBD2 (5 bases each). CDR1 is SGHTA, CDR2 FQGTGA, per germline. Trimming removed 6 bases from V and 9 bases from J, with 15 bases in between. This CDR3 has 13 amino acids. CDR3 DNA sequence: TGTGCCAGCAGTCCTAGCCTGGGGACTGAGCAGTTCTTC. It is translated as CASSPSLGTEQFF.

This clone was found a few times. The chain recombines TRBV7-9 with TRBJ1-1, with 7 bases identical to TRBD1. Trimming took 5 bases from V and 4 from J; bases not matched to a gene: 10. Germline assignment: CDR1 SEHNR and CDR2 FQNEAQ (reference sequence). This CDR3 is 15 amino acids long. CDR3 in amino acids: CASSLTGALATEAFF. The CDR3 DNA follows: TGTGCCAGCAGCCTCACAGGGGCCCTGGCCACTGAAGCTTTCTTT.

There are many counts of this clone. The chain combines TRBV18 with TRBJ2-7; 7 bases are shared with TRBD1. CDR3 size: 14 residues. Trimming took 1 base from V and 4 from J; bases not matched to a gene: 4. Per germline, CDR1 KGHSH and CDR2 LQKENI. The CDR3 loop reads CASSPQTGRYEQYF. DNA of the CDR3: TGTGCCAGCTCACCACAGACAGGGCGATACGAGCAGTACTTC.

V usage is TRBV2 and J usage is TRBJ1-2, with 11 nucleotides matching TRBD1. The CDR3 extends over 15 amino acids. CDR1 is SNHLY, CDR2 FYNNEI, per germline. V was pared by 1 base and J by 10 bases, with 8 bases of the junction left unmatched. In nucleotides, the CDR3 is TGTGCCAGCAGTGAAGTCCCCCAGGGACAGGGGGTCTACACCTTC. This sequence encodes CASSEVPQGQGVYTF.